This TCR beta chain was obtained from a study of tumor-infiltrating lymphocytes in localized non-small cell lung cancer. The study's findings and limits: No T-cell fraction difference was seen between IM1 and IM2 tumors.

This clone was observed a few times. Its matching antigen is unknown. CDR1 and CDR2 (germline): LNHNV, YYDKDF (reference sequence). Germline trimming cut 0 bases from V and 5 bases from J; bases unmatched to any gene: 1. The CDR3 extends over 15 amino acids. TCRdb's copy holds only in-frame clones and misses some; the assay was immunoSEQ multiplex PCR. The table shows under 10,000 clones, with around 77% occurring only once. The clonotype originates from a human donor with non-small cell lung cancer. J is TRBJ2-2 and V is TRBV15; the match to TRBD1 covers 9 bases. Sequences were obtained from uninvolved lung tissue not adjacent to the tumor. The CDR3 sequence: CATSRDGQGTGELFF. In nucleotides, the CDR3 is TGTGCCACCAGCAGAGACGGACAGGGGACCGGGGAGCTGTTTTTT.